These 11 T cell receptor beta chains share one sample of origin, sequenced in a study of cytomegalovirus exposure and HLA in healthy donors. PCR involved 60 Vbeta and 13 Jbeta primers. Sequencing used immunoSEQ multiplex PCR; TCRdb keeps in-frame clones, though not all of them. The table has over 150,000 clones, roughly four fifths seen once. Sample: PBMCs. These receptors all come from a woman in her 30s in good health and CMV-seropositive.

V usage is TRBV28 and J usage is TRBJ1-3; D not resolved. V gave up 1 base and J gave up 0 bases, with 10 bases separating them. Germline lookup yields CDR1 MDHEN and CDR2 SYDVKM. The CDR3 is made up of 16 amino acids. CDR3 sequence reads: CASSLYSLLSGNTIYF. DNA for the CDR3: TGTGCCAGCAGTTTATACTCTCTCCTCTCTGGAAACACCATATATTTT.

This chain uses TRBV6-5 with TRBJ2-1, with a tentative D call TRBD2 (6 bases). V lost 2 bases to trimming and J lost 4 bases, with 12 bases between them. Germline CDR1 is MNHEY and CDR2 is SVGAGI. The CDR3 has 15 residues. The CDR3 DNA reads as TGTGCCAGCAGTTACCGCGCGGGACCATACAATGAGCAGTTCTTC. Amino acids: CASSYRAGPYNEQFF.

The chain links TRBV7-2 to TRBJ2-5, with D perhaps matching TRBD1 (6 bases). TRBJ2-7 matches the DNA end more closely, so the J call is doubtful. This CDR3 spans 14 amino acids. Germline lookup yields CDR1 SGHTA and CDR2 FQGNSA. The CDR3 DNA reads TGTGCCAGCAGCTTAGTGAGGGACACCTACGAGCAGTACTTC. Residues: CASSLVRDTYEQYF.

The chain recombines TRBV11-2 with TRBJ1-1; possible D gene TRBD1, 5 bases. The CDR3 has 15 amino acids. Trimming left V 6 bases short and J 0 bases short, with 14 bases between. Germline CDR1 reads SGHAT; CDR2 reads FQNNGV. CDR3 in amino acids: CASRPGRAVNTEAFF. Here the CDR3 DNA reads TGTGCCAGCAGGCCAGGGAGGGCGGTGAACACTGAAGCTTTCTTT.

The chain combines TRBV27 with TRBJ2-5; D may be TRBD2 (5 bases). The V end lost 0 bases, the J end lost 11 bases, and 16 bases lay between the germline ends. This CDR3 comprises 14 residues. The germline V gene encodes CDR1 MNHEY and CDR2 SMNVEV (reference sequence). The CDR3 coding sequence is TGTGCCAGCAGTTTATCTATGGGGAGAGGTGAGCAGTACTTC. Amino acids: CASSLSMGRGEQYF.

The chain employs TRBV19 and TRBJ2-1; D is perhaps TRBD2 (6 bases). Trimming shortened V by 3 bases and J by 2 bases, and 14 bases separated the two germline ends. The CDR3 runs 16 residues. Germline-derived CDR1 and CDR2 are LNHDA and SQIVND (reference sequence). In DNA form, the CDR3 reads TGTGCCAGTAGTATCCCAGGAGGGAAAACCTACAATGAGCAGTTCTTC. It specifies CASSIPGGKTYNEQFF.

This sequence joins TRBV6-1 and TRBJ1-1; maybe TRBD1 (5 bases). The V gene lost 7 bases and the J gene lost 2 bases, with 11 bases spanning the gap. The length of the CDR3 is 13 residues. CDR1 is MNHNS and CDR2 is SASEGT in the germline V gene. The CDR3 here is CASNGHKNTEAFF. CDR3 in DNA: TGTGCCAGCAACGGACACAAAAACACTGAAGCTTTCTTT.

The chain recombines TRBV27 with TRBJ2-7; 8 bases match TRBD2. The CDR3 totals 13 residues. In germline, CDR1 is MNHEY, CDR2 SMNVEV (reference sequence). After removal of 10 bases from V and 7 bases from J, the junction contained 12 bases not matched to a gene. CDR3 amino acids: CATFSGLAGEQYF. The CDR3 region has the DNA TGTGCCACCTTCTCAGGACTAGCAGGGGAGCAGTACTTC.

The CDR3 sequence: CASSVDLPLGVSNEQYF. The CDR3 coding sequence is TGTGCCAGCAGCGTAGATCTCCCCTTAGGGGTATCTAACGAGCAGTACTTC. The J gene is TRBJ2-7, the V gene TRBV9, with D possibly being TRBD1 (5 bases). The CDR3 is 17 amino acids. In germline, CDR1 is SGDLS, CDR2 YYNGEE. Trimming cost V 0 bases and J 5 bases, with 21 bases left between them.

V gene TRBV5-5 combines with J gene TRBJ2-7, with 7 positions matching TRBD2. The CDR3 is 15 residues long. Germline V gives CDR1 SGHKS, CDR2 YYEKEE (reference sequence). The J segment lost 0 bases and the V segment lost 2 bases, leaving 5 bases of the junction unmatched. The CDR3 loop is CASSLAGTSSYEQYF. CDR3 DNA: TGTGCCAGCAGCTTAGCGGGGACGAGCTCCTACGAGCAGTACTTC. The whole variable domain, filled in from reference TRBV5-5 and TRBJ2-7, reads DAGVTQSPTHLIKTRGQQVTLRCSPISGHKSVSWYQQVLGQGPQFIFQYYEKEERGRGNFPDRFSARQFPNYSSELNVNALLLGDSALYLCASSLAGTSSYEQYFGPGTRLTVT.

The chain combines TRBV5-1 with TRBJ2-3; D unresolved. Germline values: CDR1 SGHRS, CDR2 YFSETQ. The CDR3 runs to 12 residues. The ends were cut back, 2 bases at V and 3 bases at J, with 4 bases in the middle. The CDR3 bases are TGCGCCAGCAGCTTAACTACAGATACGCAGTATTTT. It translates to CASSLTTDTQYF.